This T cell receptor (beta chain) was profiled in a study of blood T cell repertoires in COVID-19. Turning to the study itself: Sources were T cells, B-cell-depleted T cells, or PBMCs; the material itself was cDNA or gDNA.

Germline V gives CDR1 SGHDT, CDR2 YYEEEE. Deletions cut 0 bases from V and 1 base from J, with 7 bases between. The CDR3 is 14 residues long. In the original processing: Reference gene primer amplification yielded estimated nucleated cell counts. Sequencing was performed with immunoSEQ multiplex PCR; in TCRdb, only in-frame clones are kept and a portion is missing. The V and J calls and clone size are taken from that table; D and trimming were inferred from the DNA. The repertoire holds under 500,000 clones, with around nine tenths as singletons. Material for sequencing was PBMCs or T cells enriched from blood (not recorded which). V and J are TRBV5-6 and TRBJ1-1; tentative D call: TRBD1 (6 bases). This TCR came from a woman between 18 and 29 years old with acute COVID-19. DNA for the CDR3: TGTGCCAGCAGCTTGGGACAGGAGAACACTGAAGCTTTCTTT. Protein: CASSLGQENTEAFF.